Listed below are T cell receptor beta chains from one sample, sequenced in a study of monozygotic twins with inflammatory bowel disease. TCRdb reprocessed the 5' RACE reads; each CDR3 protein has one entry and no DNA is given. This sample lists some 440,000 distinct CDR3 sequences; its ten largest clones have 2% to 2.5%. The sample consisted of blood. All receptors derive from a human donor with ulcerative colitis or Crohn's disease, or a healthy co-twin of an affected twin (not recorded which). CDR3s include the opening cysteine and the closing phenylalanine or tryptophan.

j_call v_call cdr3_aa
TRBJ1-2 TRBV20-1 CSANRDTYGYTF
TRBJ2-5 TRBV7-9 CASSPGLVGETQYF
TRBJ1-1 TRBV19 CASSMGTGGGEAFF
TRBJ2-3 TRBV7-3 CASSLGAGDTQYF
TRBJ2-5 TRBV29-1 CSVESAPWAQYF
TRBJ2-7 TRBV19 CASGTGGLPYEQYF
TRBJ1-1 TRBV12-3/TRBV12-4 CASKPMGQDTEAFF
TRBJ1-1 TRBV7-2 CASSLGGVPTEAFF
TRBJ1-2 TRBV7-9 CASSPGESYTF
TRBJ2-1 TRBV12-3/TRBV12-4 CASSLGLAGDYEQFF
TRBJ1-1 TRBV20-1 CSAARGRDPSGNTEAFF
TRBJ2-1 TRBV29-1 CSVSGLADYNEQFF
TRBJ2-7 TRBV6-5 CASSYSSGRYSYEQYF
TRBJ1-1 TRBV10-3 CAISGGNTEAFF
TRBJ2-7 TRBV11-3 CASSLVGRLGGRSPNYEQYF
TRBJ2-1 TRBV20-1 CSARDLRLPQFF
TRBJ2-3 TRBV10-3 CAISRDRGADTQYF
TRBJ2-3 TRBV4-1 CASSRDFPDTQYF
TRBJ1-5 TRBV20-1 CSAIPDTNQPQHF
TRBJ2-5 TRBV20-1 CSAEVLAGRRKETQYF
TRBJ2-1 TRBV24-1 CATSDLASNEQFF
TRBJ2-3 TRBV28 CASSFASSTDTQYF
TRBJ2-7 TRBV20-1 CSARWTSKTEQYF
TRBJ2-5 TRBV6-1 CASSAPSWREERETQYF
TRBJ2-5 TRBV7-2 CASSLGQGVQETQYF
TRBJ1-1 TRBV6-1 CASRGGRWTEAFF
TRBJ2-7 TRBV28 CASSFNRNSPYEQYF
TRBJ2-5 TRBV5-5 CASSLVRGTETQYF
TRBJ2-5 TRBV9 CASSVRAGGKETQYF
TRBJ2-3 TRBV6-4 CASSNSAGDTDTQYF
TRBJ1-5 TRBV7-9 CASSLGVGDNQPQHF
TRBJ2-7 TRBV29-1 CSAIGELYEQYF
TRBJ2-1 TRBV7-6 CASSLASNYNEQFF
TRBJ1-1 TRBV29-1 CSVGTNTEAFF
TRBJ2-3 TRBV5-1 CASSLPGRLVDTQYF
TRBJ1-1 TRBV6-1 CASRTGARADTEAFF
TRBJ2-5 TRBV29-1 CSVEHRVLAGAHQETQYF
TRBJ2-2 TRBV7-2 CASSEVAGTGGELFF
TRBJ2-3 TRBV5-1 CASSAGQGADTQYF
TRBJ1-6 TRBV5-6 CASTRWPNSPLHF
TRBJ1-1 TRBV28 CATRQGVPEAFF
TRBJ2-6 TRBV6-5 CASTSLAGTGLSGANVLTF
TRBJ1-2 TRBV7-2 CASSLLLGYTF
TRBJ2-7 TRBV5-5 CASTEFSGYEQYF
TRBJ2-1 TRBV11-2 CASREGGSYNEQFF
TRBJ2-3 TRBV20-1 CSARDPTVGATDTQYF
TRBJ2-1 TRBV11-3 CASSTRWDNEQFF
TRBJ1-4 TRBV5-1 CASSLALGQNEKLFF
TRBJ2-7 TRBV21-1 CASSPFSGLAAWEQYF
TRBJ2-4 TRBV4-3 CASSQVTGLAKNIQYF
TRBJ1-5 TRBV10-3 CAISESRGGNQPQHF
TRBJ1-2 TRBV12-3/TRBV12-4 CASSTHRAGYTF
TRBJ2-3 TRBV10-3 CAISESLAGATRGAQYF
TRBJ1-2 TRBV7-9 CASSREQGRVYGYTF
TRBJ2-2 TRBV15 CATSGGGTLNTGELFF
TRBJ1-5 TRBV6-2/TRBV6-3 CASSHWSTGKNQPQHF
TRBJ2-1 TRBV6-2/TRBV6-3 CASSPPWGNEQFF